Sequencing of this TCR delta chain was carried out in a study of γδ T cells in repeated Plasmodium falciparum infection. Study-level background: Four controlled malaria infections with P. falciparum NF54 spanned 500 to 650 days. Regarding the study as a whole: Malian donors came from one small rural village, predominantly one ethnic group.

Gammadelta T cells were flow-sorted from PBMC into Vgamma9/Vdelta2+ and Vdelta2-negative populations for bulk analysis. TCRdb reanalysed the multiplex PCR reads with CATT. The sample has under 50,000 delta-chain clones, 1.5% to 2% seen once; the top ten hold approximately 8.6%. This clone was seen ten or more times. Its matching antigen is unknown. The protein TCRdb lists differs from the translation of the DNA at residue 7; the protein given here is translated from the DNA itself. Germline CDR1 and CDR2: TSWWSYY and QGS. The CDR3 consists of 19 residues. V trimming: 2 bases; J trimming: 10 bases; junction bases outside the gene matches: 25.

This TCR was sampled from a pool of human donors (malaria-infected and uninfected, not separated). Source material: gamma-delta T cells from blood. V usage is TRDV1 and J usage is TRDJ1; 7 nucleotides line up with TRDD3. The CDR3 sequence is CALGEYLIAPAGGLGRLIF. The CDR3 DNA sequence: TGTGCTCTTGGGGAATATTTGATCGCCCCGGCAGGGGGATTGGGGAGACTCATCTTT.